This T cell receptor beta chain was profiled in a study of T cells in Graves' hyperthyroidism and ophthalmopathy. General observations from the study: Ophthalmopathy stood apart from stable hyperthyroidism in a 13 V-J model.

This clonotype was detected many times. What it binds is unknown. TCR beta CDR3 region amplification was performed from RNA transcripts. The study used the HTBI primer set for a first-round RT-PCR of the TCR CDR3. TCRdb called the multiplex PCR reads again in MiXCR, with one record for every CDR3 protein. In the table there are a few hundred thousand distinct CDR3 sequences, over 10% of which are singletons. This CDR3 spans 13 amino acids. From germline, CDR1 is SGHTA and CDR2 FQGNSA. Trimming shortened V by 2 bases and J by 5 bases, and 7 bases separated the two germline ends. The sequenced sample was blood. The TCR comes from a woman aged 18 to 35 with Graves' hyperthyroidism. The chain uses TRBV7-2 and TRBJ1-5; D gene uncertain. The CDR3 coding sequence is TGTGCCAGCAGCTTATTCAAGGATCAGCCCCAGCATTTT. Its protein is CASSLFKDQPQHF.